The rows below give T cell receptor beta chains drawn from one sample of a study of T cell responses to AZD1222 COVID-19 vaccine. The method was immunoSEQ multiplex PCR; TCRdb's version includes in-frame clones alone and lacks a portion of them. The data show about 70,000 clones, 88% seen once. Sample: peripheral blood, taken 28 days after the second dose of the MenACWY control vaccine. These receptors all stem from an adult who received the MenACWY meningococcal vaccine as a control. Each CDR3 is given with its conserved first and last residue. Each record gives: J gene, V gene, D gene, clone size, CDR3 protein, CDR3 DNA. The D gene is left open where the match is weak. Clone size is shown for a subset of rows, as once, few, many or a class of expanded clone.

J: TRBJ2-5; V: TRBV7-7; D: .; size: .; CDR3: CASSTDSQETQYF; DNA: TGTGCCAGCAGCACAGACAGTCAAGAGACCCAGTACTTC
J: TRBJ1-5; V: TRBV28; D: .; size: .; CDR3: CASSLKPSYSNQPQHF; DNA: TGTGCCAGCAGTTTAAAACCCTCGTATAGCAATCAGCCCCAGCATTTT
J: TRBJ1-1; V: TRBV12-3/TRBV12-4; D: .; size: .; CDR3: CASKGPAEAFF; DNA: TGTGCCAGCAAGGGGCCGGCTGAAGCTTTCTTT
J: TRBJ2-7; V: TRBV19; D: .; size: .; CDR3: CASSIGGSGTSSYEQYF; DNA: TGTGCCAGTAGTATAGGGGGTAGCGGAACCAGCTCCTACGAGCAGTACTTC
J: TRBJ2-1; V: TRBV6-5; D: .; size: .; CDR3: CASSYSPGYGYNEQFF; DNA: TGTGCCAGCAGTTACTCGCCCGGTTACGGGTACAATGAGCAGTTCTTC
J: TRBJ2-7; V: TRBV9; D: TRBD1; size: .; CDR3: CASSPIPGQGPLREQYF; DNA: TGTGCCAGCAGCCCTATACCGGGACAGGGCCCCCTACGAGAGCAGTACTTC
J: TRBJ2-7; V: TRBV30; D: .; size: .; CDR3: CAWSGQANYEQYF; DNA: TGTGCCTGGAGTGGACAGGCTAACTACGAGCAGTACTTC
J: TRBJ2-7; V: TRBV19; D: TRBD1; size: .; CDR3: CASSIARTGSDEQYF; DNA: TGTGCCAGTAGTATAGCCCGGACAGGGAGCGACGAGCAGTACTTC
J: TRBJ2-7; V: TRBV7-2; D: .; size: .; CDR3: CASSLGTVSYEQYF; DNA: TGTGCCAGCAGCTTGGGGACGGTCTCCTACGAGCAGTACTTC
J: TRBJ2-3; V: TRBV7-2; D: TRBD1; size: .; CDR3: CASSRTGAPTDTQYF; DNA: TGTGCCAGCAGCAGAACAGGGGCGCCCACAGATACGCAGTATTTT
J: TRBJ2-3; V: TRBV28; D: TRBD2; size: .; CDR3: CASSLVREFIFDTQYF; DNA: TGTGCCAGCAGTTTAGTGCGGGAGTTCATTTTTGATACGCAGTATTTT
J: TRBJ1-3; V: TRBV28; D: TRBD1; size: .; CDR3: CASSPQGAQGNTIYF; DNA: TGTGCCAGCAGTCCCCAGGGGGCGCAAGGAAACACCATATATTTT
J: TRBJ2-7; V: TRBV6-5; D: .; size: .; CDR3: CASSYRQLYEQYF; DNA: TGTGCCAGCAGTTACCGACAGCTCTACGAGCAGTACTTC
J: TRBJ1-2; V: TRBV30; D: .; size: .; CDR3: CAWTPGGGRGDYGYTF; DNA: TGTGCCTGGACCCCCGGGGGAGGGAGAGGGGACTATGGCTACACCTTC
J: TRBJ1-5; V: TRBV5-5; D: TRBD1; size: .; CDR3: CASSPPRQGASKFNQPQHF; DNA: TGTGCCAGCAGCCCTCCTCGACAGGGGGCCTCAAAGTTCAATCAGCCCCAGCATTTT
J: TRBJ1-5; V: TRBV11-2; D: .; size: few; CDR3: CASSSAGIQPQHF; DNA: TGTGCCAGCAGCTCGGCCGGGATCCAGCCCCAGCATTTT
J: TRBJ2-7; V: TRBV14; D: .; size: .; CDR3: CASSQDGWINSYEQYF; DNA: TGTGCCAGCAGCCAAGACGGATGGATCAACTCCTACGAGCAGTACTTC
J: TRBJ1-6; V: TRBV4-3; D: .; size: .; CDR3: CASSQAWQNSPLHF; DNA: TGCGCCAGCAGCCAAGCCTGGCAGAATTCACCCCTCCACTTT
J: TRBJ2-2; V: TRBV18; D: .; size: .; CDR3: CASSPRQTGELFF; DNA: TGTGCCAGCTCACCTCGCCAAACCGGGGAGCTGTTTTTT
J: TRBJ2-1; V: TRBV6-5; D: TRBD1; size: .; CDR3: CASYPHRDSKQFF; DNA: TGTGCCAGCTACCCCCACCGGGACAGCAAGCAGTTCTTC
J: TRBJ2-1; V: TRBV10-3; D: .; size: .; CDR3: CAISAYEGRDLHNEQFF; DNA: TGTGCCATCAGTGCTTATGAAGGCAGGGACCTACACAATGAGCAGTTCTTC